One T cell receptor (beta chain) is described in this entry. Its ends do not fully match the called genes, so a read error is possible. The data stem from a study of blood T cell repertoires in COVID-19. At the level of the study: From T cells, B-cell-depleted T cells, or PBMCs came the material, which was cDNA or gDNA.

This CDR3 spans 15 amino acids. CDR1 and CDR2 from the germline V gene are MDHEN and SYDVKM. In the original analysis: It was from reference gene primer amplification that nucleated cell counts were estimated. Assay used: immunoSEQ multiplex PCR; TCRdb lists only in-frame clones, some missing. The V and J calls and the clone size are those of that table, but D and trimming were determined from the DNA. In the table there are about 220,000 clones, approximately 80% of which are singletons. The V and J genes are TRBV28 and TRBJ2-2; 10 bases align to TRBD1. The sequence derives from a woman aged 70-85 years with acute or convalescent COVID-19. The sample consisted of peripheral blood. The CDR3 DNA reads as TGTGCCAGCAGGGGACAGGGGAGTAACAACGGGGAGCTGTTTTTT. This gives the protein CASRGQGSNNGELFF. Filled out from reference TRBV28 and TRBJ2-2, the complete variable domain reads DVKVTQSSRYLVKRTGEKVFLECVQDMDHENMFWYRQDPGLGLRLIYFSYDVKMKEKGDIPEGYSVSREKKERFSLILESASTNQTSMYLCASRGQGSNNGELFFGEGSRLTVL.